These 19 T cell receptor beta chains originate from one sample sequenced in a study of T cells expressing NK-cell markers. One entry per CDR3 protein, without DNA, is what TCRdb gives after re-calling the 5' RACE reads. This sample's table has about 190,000 distinct CDR3 sequences. The sample comprised blood T cells: a sorted CD56 or NKG2C T cell subset, CD4+ or CD8+ T cells, or bulk PBMC T cells (not recorded which). Receptors originate from a man aged 18-69 years in good health.

The J gene is TRBJ2-7, the V gene TRBV7-8; TCRdb names TRBD1, which stays unverified in the absence of DNA. Per the germline V gene, CDR1 is SGHVS and CDR2 is FQNEAQ. This CDR3 is built from 16 residues. The CDR3 reads CASSPEPGTSNYEQYF.

The chain recombines TRBV7-9 with TRBJ1-2; the TRBD1 assignment by TCRdb is unverifiable without DNA. CDR1 is SEHNR, CDR2 FQNEAQ, per germline (reference sequence). There are 16 residues in the CDR3. CDR3 region: CASSSLIPGGTPGYTF.

The chain combines TRBV16 with TRBJ1-5; the TCRdb D gene call, TRBD1, has no DNA to confirm it. The CDR3 extends over 16 amino acids. Germline V gene lookup returns CDR1 KGHSY and CDR2 FQNENV. The CDR3 is CASSQLGRGGNQPQHF.

This sequence joins TRBV28 and TRBJ2-7; TCRdb proposes TRBD2, but this gene call is untestable without DNA. The germline V gene encodes CDR1 MDHEN and CDR2 SYDVKM. This CDR3 is built from 14 residues. CDR3 sequence: CASSERDLTYEQYF.

V and J are TRBV4-2 and TRBJ2-5; the TCRdb D gene call, TRBD1, has no DNA to confirm it. Germline V gene data show CDR1 as LGHNA and CDR2 as YNFKEQ. The length of the CDR3 is 15 residues. CDR3: CASSHARGAVETQYF.

The rearrangement links TRBV11-2 to TRBJ2-7; the TCRdb call, TRBD2, lacks DNA for checking. Germline V lookup: CDR1 SGHAT, CDR2 FQNNGV. CDR3 length: 15 residues. The CDR3 reads CASSETSGPFYEQYF.

The chain links TRBV12-3 or TRBV12-4 to TRBJ1-2. The CDR3 totals 12 residues. The CDR3 region is CASSLRRRGYTF.

The CDR3 reads CASSQASLGETQYF. This chain links TRBV4-1 with TRBJ2-5; TCRdb gives TRBD1 as the D gene, but with no DNA this cannot be confirmed. Germline V gene sequence: CDR1 MGHRA, CDR2 YSYEKL. CDR3 size: 14 residues.

The V and J genes are TRBV7-9 and TRBJ1-2; TCRdb's assignment of TRBD1 cannot be checked, as there is no DNA. This CDR3 is built from 14 residues. Looked up from germline, CDR1 is SEHNR and CDR2 is FQNEAQ (reference sequence). The CDR3: CASSAVTGPAGYTF. The full variable domain, in which reference TRBV7-9 and TRBJ1-2 provide the parts outside the CDR3, is DTGVSQNPRHKITKRGQNVTFRCDPISEHNRLYWYRQTLGQGPEFLTYFQNEAQLEKSRLLSDRFSAERPKGSFSTLEIQRTEQGDSAMYLCASSAVTGPAGYTFGSGTRLTVV.

The CDR3 sequence: CASSLGPEKPQHF. V usage is TRBV5-5 and J usage is TRBJ1-5. Per germline, CDR1 SGHKS and CDR2 YYEKEE (reference sequence). This CDR3 is 13 amino acids long. The entire variable domain, with the rest obtained from reference TRBV5-5 and TRBJ1-5, is as follows: DAGVTQSPTHLIKTRGQQVTLRCSPISGHKSVSWYQQVLGQGPQFIFQYYEKEERGRGNFPDRFSARQFPNYSSELNVNALLLGDSALYLCASSLGPEKPQHFGDGTRLSIL.

This sequence joins TRBV3-1 and TRBJ2-2; TCRdb gives TRBD2 as the D gene, but with no DNA this cannot be confirmed. The germline V gene has CDR1 LGHDT and CDR2 YNNKEL (reference sequence). This CDR3 has 17 amino acids. The CDR3 loop is CASSHPASLANTGELFF.

The genes are TRBV13 and TRBJ2-2; without DNA, the TCRdb call of TRBD1 cannot be checked. CDR3 length: 15 amino acids. The germline V gene has CDR1 PRHDT and CDR2 FYEKMQ (reference sequence). This CDR3 is CASTLGTERTGELFF.

The chain has TRBV19 and TRBJ2-1; TCRdb names TRBD1, which stays unverified in the absence of DNA. Germline CDR1 is LNHDA and CDR2 is SQIVND (reference sequence). The CDR3 loop spans 12 amino acids. The CDR3 is CASRQGSGEQFF. The full variable domain, its missing parts supplied by reference TRBV19 and TRBJ2-1, is DGGITQSPKYLFRKEGQNVTLSCEQNLNHDAMYWYRQDPGQGLRLIYYSQIVNDFQKGDIAEGYSVSREKKESFPLTVTSAQKNPTAFYLCASRQGSGEQFFGPGTRLTVL.

This chain joins TRBV7-8 and TRBJ2-7; absent DNA, TCRdb's TRBD1 call cannot be checked. The CDR3 covers 15 residues. CDR1 and CDR2 from the germline V gene are SGHVS and FQNEAQ. Here the CDR3 reads CASRRLKGRNYEQYF. The whole variable domain, filled in from reference TRBV7-8 and TRBJ2-7, reads GAGVSQSPRYKVAKRGQDVALRCDPISGHVSLFWYQQALGQGPEFLTYFQNEAQLDKSGLPSDRFFAERPEGSVSTLKIQRTQQEDSAVYLCASRRLKGRNYEQYFGPGTRLTVT.

The V gene is TRBV23-1, the J gene TRBJ1-6; the TCRdb call, TRBD1, lacks DNA for checking. TRBV23-1 is an ORF; its function is uncertain. This CDR3 contains 12 residues. This CDR3 is CASHPPDSPLHF.

The chain links TRBV7-8 to TRBJ2-7; lacking DNA, the TRBD2 call made by TCRdb goes unchecked. The CDR3 runs 13 residues. The V gene's germline CDR1 is SGHVS and CDR2 FQNEAQ. CDR3 in amino acids: CASSAGLGGEQYF.

The V call is TRBV6-1, the J call TRBJ1-1; the D call of TRBD1 rests on TCRdb alone, since no DNA is present to check it. In germline, CDR1 is MNHNS, CDR2 SASEGT. The CDR3 has 13 amino acids. The CDR3 spells CAVGTPWGTEAFF.

The V call is TRBV6-2 or TRBV6-3, the J call TRBJ1-2. This CDR3 contains 14 residues. CDR1 is MNHEY and CDR2 is SVGEGT in the germline V gene. The CDR3 protein is CASSYSLDMRGYTF.

The chain recombines TRBV28 with TRBJ1-6; no DNA is available, so the TRBD1 call from TCRdb remains unchecked. The CDR3 contains 16 residues. Germline V CDR1 and CDR2: MDHEN, SYDVKM. This CDR3 reads CASSLTTDRVYSPLHF.